A selection of T cell receptor beta chains follows, all from one sample in a study of neurological immune-mediated disorders. MiXCR was run by TCRdb on the 5' RACE reads, yielding one entry per CDR3 protein. Counted here are about 84,000 distinct CDR3 sequences, around 4% occurring once; the ten biggest clones make up 5% to 6%. The sequenced material came from PBMCs. The receptors originated from a woman aged 60-75 years with multiple sclerosis. CDR3s include the opening cysteine and the closing phenylalanine or tryptophan. The D gene is left open where the match is weak. The size entry is marked missing in some rows and otherwise reads once, few, many or a size class.

d_gene,j_gene,v_gene,abundance,CDR3aa,CDR3nt
.,TRBJ2-1,TRBV5-1,many,CASSLLLHEQFF,TGCGCCAGCAGCTTGCTTCTTCATGAGCAGTTCTTC
TRBD1,TRBJ2-7,TRBV18,few,CASSPRLQGGSYEQYF,TGTGCCAGCTCACCACGGTTACAGGGGGGCTCCTACGAGCAGTACTTC
.,TRBJ1-6,TRBV18,many,CASSPRTANNSPLHF,TGTGCCAGCTCACCACGGACGGCAAACAATTCACCCCTCCACTTT
TRBD1,TRBJ2-5,TRBV12-3/TRBV12-4,many,CASSFSRTGRETQYF,TGTGCCAGCAGTTTTTCCCGGACAGGGCGAGAGACCCAGTACTTC
TRBD1,TRBJ2-7,TRBV5-1,.,CASSSYLQGALGEQYF,TGCGCCAGCAGCTCCTACCTCCAGGGGGCGTTGGGTGAGCAGTACTTC
TRBD1,TRBJ1-2,TRBV6-6,many,CASNRQGLSDGYTF,TGTGCCAGCAATCGACAGGGTCTTTCGGATGGCTACACCTTC
.,TRBJ1-5,TRBV20-1,many,CSADPGTEYQPQHF,TGCAGTGCAGACCCCGGGACGGAGTATCAGCCCCAGCATTTT
TRBD1,TRBJ1-1,TRBV5-1,many,CASSLELGQTNTEAFF,TGCGCCAGCAGCTTGGAGTTGGGACAGACGAACACTGAAGCTTTCTTT
TRBD1,TRBJ1-2,TRBV6-5,many,CASSSLRGQVYGYTF,TGTGCCAGCAGTTCCCTGAGGGGGCAGGTCTATGGCTACACCTTC
.,TRBJ2-7,TRBV6-2/TRBV6-3,many,CASSYQAYEQYF,TGTGCCAGCAGTTACCAGGCCTACGAGCAGTACTTC
.,TRBJ1-1,TRBV9,many,CASSGAAVAGNTEAFF,TGTGCCAGCAGCGGGGCGGCAGTGGCGGGGAACACTGAAGCTTTCTTT